The 30 T cell receptor beta chains below were found in one sample sequenced in a study of T cells after yellow fever vaccination. TCRdb itself ran the 5' RACE reads through MiXCR, one entry per CDR3 protein. The sample gives 550,000 to 750,000 distinct CDR3 sequences, 13% of which show up once; around an eighth is in the top ten. The sequences come from PBMCs, collected on the day of the yellow fever booster vaccination. The receptors derive from a man aged 25-45 years who received the YFV17D yellow fever vaccine.

The chain recombines TRBV7-6 with TRBJ2-2; 8 positions agree with TRBD1. V shed 4 bases and J 5 bases; nucleotides not matched to a gene: 12. The CDR3 is 17 amino acids. Per germline, CDR1 SGHVS and CDR2 FNYEAQ. DNA of the CDR3: TGTGCCAGCAGCTCCAGGGGGCTCGCCCCGACGACCGGGGAGCTGTTTTTT. This translates into CASSSRGLAPTTGELFF.

This clonotype was picked up a small number of times. The chain uses TRBV18 and TRBJ2-5, with D tentatively TRBD2 (6 bases). In germline, CDR1 is KGHSH, CDR2 LQKENI. The germline V and J ends were trimmed by 3 bases and 1 base, with 9 bases remaining between them. This CDR3 comprises 14 residues. Here the CDR3 reads CASSPLAIQETQYF. CDR3 DNA sequence: TGTGCCAGCTCACCTCTAGCGATCCAAGAGACCCAGTACTTC.

This clonotype turned up a few times. V usage is TRBV20-1 and J usage is TRBJ2-7, with TRBD1 matching 8 bases. Trimming took 0 bases from V and 4 from J; bases not matched to a gene: 5. From germline, CDR1 is DFQATT and CDR2 SNEGSKA (reference sequence). The CDR3 length is 14 residues. The CDR3 coding sequence is TGCAGTGCTAGAGAGCGACAGGGGCGTTACGAGCAGTACTTC. This sequence encodes CSARERQGRYEQYF.

This clonotype was counted a few times. The chain uses TRBV24-1 and TRBJ1-2; TRBD1 matches at 10 bases. Losses at the gene ends were 3 bases for V and 6 bases for J; bases not matched to a gene: 6. The V gene's germline CDR1 is KGHDR and CDR2 SFDVKD. The CDR3 has 15 amino acids. In nucleotides, the CDR3 is TGTGCCACCAGTGATCCGCGACAGGGGGCGCATGGCTACACCTTC. Its translation: CATSDPRQGAHGYTF.

This clonotype has only a few counts. The chain carries TRBV10-3 and TRBJ2-3; perhaps TRBD2 as D (5 bases). Germline V CDR1 and CDR2: ENHRY, SYGVKD. This CDR3 has 14 amino acids. V lost 6 bases and J 0 bases, leaving 10 bases between the germline ends. The chain's CDR3 is CAIRGSGSTDTQYF. Written as DNA, the CDR3 is TGTGCCATCAGGGGTTCGGGGAGCACAGATACGCAGTATTTT.

This clonotype was seen a handful of times. This chain links TRBV7-2 with TRBJ2-5, with 7 positions matching TRBD2. Germline V gene data show CDR1 as SGHTA and CDR2 as FQGNSA. This CDR3 has 15 residues. J lost 5 bases, V lost 7 bases, and 13 bases had no gene match. CDR3 protein: CASMSQGGFRETQYF. For the CDR3, the DNA is TGTGCCAGCATGTCCCAGGGAGGGTTTCGGGAGACCCAGTACTTC. Variable domain in full (rest from reference TRBV7-2 and TRBJ2-5): GAGVSQSPSNKVTEKGKDVELRCDPISGHTALYWYRQSLGQGLEFLIYFQGNSAPDKSGLPSDRFSAERTGGSVSTLTIQRTQQEDSAVYLCASMSQGGFRETQYFGPGTRLLVL.

This clonotype was seen more than once but under ten times. The V call is TRBV6-5, the J call TRBJ2-1; D is possibly TRBD1 or TRBD2 (6 bases each). The CDR3 length is 14 residues. Germline V gene data show CDR1 as MNHEY and CDR2 as SVGAGI. V was trimmed by 2 bases and J by 5 bases, leaving 10 bases between them. The CDR3, as DNA: TGTGCCAGCAGTTACAGGGGGGCCCACAATGAGCAGTTCTTC. Translation gives CASSYRGAHNEQFF.

This chain uses TRBV3-1 with TRBJ1-5; the D gene is possibly TRBD1 (5 bases). CDR1 and CDR2 from the germline V gene are LGHDT and YNNKEL (reference sequence). This CDR3 is 14 amino acids long. Trimming shortened V by 0 bases and J by 7 bases, and 10 bases separated the two germline ends. CDR3 sequence: CASSQDSGGQPQHF. CDR3 sequence (DNA): TGTGCCAGCAGCCAAGATTCTGGGGGGCAGCCCCAGCATTTT.

V and J are TRBV7-8 and TRBJ2-2; 7 bases map to TRBD1. V gave up 4 bases and J gave up 0 bases; unmatched junction bases: 11. The germline V gene encodes CDR1 SGHVS and CDR2 FQNEAQ. The CDR3 sequence is 18 residues long. The CDR3 sequence is CASSSRHRDSSNTGELFF. The DNA of the CDR3 is TGTGCCAGCAGCTCACGCCACCGGGACAGTTCGAACACCGGGGAGCTGTTTTTT.

This clonotype occurred a few times. This CDR3 reads CASSLFAGTGELFF. CDR3 sequence (DNA): TGTGCCAGCAGTTTATTTGCGGGCACCGGGGAGCTGTTTTTT. V usage is TRBV12-3 or TRBV12-4 and J usage is TRBJ2-2; TRBD2 is a possible D gene (5 bases). The CDR3 extends over 14 amino acids. V was cut by 2 bases and J by 4 bases, with 8 bases left in between.

This rearrangement joins TRBV3-1 to TRBJ2-5; no clear D gene. Trimming left V 0 bases short and J 5 bases short, with 13 bases between. Germline CDR1 reads LGHDT; CDR2 reads YNNKEL (reference sequence). The CDR3 sequence is 15 residues long. CDR3: CASSQDYRGWETQYF. In DNA, the CDR3 is TGTGCCAGCAGCCAAGATTATAGAGGCTGGGAGACCCAGTACTTC.

The rearrangement joins TRBV20-1 to TRBJ2-7; 11 bases fit TRBD2. V was pared by 6 bases and J by 5 bases, with 6 bases of the junction left unmatched. This CDR3 has 13 residues. Germline V gene lookup returns CDR1 DFQATT and CDR2 SNEGSKA (reference sequence). Here the CDR3 reads CSAPLAGENEQYF. The CDR3 bases are TGCAGTGCCCCACTAGCGGGAGAAAACGAGCAGTACTTC.

This clonotype was observed a handful of times. The chain carries TRBV2 and TRBJ2-1; 9 bases are a match to TRBD1. The CDR3 is made up of 16 amino acids. J lost 2 bases, V lost 7 bases, and 9 bases had no gene match. In germline, CDR1 is SNHLY, CDR2 FYNNEI. The CDR3 bases are TGTGCCAGCAACTCCGGGACAGGGAACACCTACAATGAGCAGTTCTTC. Protein product: CASNSGTGNTYNEQFF.

Note on this clonotype: At one end, the junction sequence differs from germline, possibly due to a read error. The chain joins TRBV20-1 to TRBJ2-1; 9 bases match TRBD2. Germline V gene sequence: CDR1 DFQATT, CDR2 SNEGSKA (reference sequence). This CDR3 region has 16 residues. The CDR3 DNA is TGCTGTGCTAGTCCGGTAGCGGGAGTGATAGGGAATGAGCAGTTCTTC. It codes for CCASPVAGVIGNEQFF.

This chain links TRBV11-2 with TRBJ2-1; 8 nucleotides align to TRBD1. The germline V gene encodes CDR1 SGHAT and CDR2 FQNNGV. The CDR3 covers 16 residues. Trimming cost V 5 bases and J 4 bases; bases outside gene matches: 10. CDR3 sequence: CASSPQATGGYNEQFF. The CDR3 coding sequence is TGTGCCAGCAGCCCACAAGCCACAGGGGGTTACAATGAGCAGTTCTTC.

This clonotype was observed at least ten times. The chain recombines TRBV3-1 with TRBJ2-7, with unresolved D. Germline V gene sequence: CDR1 LGHDT, CDR2 YNNKEL (reference sequence). V lost 4 bases and J 0 bases, leaving 7 bases between the germline ends. CDR3 length equals 13 residues. CDR3 in DNA: TGTGCCAGCAGCCCCGACCTCTCCTACGAGCAGTACTTC. Translation: CASSPDLSYEQYF.

At least ten counts were recorded for this clonotype. This rearrangement joins TRBV7-2 to TRBJ2-7; maybe TRBD1 (5 bases). Germline V CDR1 and CDR2: SGHTA, FQGNSA. CDR3 length equals 14 residues. Trimming cost V 3 bases and J 0 bases, with 9 bases left between them. CDR3 DNA: TGTGCCAGCAGCTTTGGGGCAGCCTCCTACGAGCAGTACTTC. Translation: CASSFGAASYEQYF.

This clonotype was counted only a few times. This chain links TRBV7-9 with TRBJ1-2; D is unclear. Trimming removed 4 bases at V and 8 bases at J, with 11 bases between. This CDR3 has 12 amino acids. The V gene's germline CDR1 is SEHNR and CDR2 FQNEAQ (reference sequence). The CDR3 DNA sequence: TGTGCCAGCAGCTCGCCCGGCCCCGGCTACACCTTC. It is translated as CASSSPGPGYTF. Full variable domain (outside the CDR3, taken from reference TRBV7-9 and TRBJ1-2): DTGVSQNPRHKITKRGQNVTFRCDPISEHNRLYWYRQTLGQGPEFLTYFQNEAQLEKSRLLSDRFSAERPKGSFSTLEIQRTEQGDSAMYLCASSSPGPGYTFGSGTRLTVV.

This clonotype has a single count. The genes are TRBV20-1 and TRBJ2-3; tentatively, D is TRBD2 (5 bases). The V and J ends lost 5 bases and 8 bases respectively, with 20 bases between them. The CDR3 length is 14 residues. CDR1 is DFQATT and CDR2 is SNEGSKA in the germline V gene (reference sequence). CDR3 sequence: CSAQRTEATGTQYF. For the CDR3, the DNA is TGCAGTGCTCAGCGGACGGAGGCGACGGGTACGCAGTATTTT.

V gene TRBV20-1 combines with J gene TRBJ2-5; 14 nucleotides match TRBD2. Per germline, CDR1 DFQATT and CDR2 SNEGSKA (reference sequence). V lost 5 bases, J lost 5 bases, and 10 bases stayed unmatched. The CDR3 extends over 16 amino acids. CDR3 sequence: CSAGGLAGVAGETQYF. The CDR3 coding sequence is TGCAGTGCTGGGGGACTAGCGGGAGTAGCAGGCGAGACCCAGTACTTC.

The chain is built from TRBV20-1 and TRBJ2-2, with TRBD2 matching over 10 bases. Germline values: CDR1 DFQATT, CDR2 SNEGSKA (reference sequence). The CDR3 has 14 residues. Trimming took 4 bases from V and 7 from J; bases not matched to a gene: 6. CDR3 nucleotide sequence: TGCAGTGCTAATCTAGCGGGAGCCGGCGGGGAGCTGTTTTTT. This codes for CSANLAGAGGELFF.

This clonotype was picked up a small number of times. The chain has TRBV25-1 and TRBJ2-7; D not resolved. The CDR3 has 13 amino acids. The ends were cut back, 7 bases at V and 5 bases at J, with 15 bases in the middle. Germline loops: CDR1 MGHDK, CDR2 SYGVNS. CDR3 nucleotide sequence: TGTGCCAGCATCACCGGGCCCACCCACGAGCAGTACTTC. Residues: CASITGPTHEQYF.

This clonotype occurred a few times. This rearrangement joins TRBV25-1 to TRBJ2-1; D might be TRBD2 (6 bases). There are 16 residues in the CDR3. Trimming pared 3 bases from V and 3 bases from J, leaving 15 bases between. Germline values: CDR1 MGHDK, CDR2 SYGVNS. Written as DNA, the CDR3 is TGTGCCAGCAGTGAGGTAGGAGGGAGCGGCTACAATGAGCAGTTCTTC. Residues: CASSEVGGSGYNEQFF. The entire variable domain, with the rest obtained from reference TRBV25-1 and TRBJ2-1, is as follows: EADIYQTPRYLVIGTGKKITLECSQTMGHDKMYWYQQDPGMELHLIHYSYGVNSTEKGDLSSESTVSRIRTEHFPLTLESARPSHTSQYLCASSEVGGSGYNEQFFGPGTRLTVL.

The sample holds a few counts of this clonotype. The chain links TRBV7-2 to TRBJ2-3; no clear D. V was shortened by 7 bases and J by 6 bases, with 8 bases between the two germline ends. This CDR3 is built from 11 residues. CDR1 and CDR2 (germline): SGHTA, FQGNSA. DNA for the CDR3: TGTGCCAGCACCCTAATCGATACGCAGTATTTT. It yields the protein CASTLIDTQYF. The full variable domain, completed using reference TRBV7-2 and TRBJ2-3, is GAGVSQSPSNKVTEKGKDVELRCDPISGHTALYWYRQSLGQGLEFLIYFQGNSAPDKSGLPSDRFSAERTGGSVSTLTIQRTQQEDSAVYLCASTLIDTQYFGPGTRLTVL.

The chain joins TRBV2 to TRBJ2-7; 7 nucleotides match TRBD2. The CDR3 covers 15 residues. CDR1 is SNHLY, CDR2 FYNNEI, per germline. The trim removed 5 bases at V and 5 bases at J, leaving 12 bases unmatched. The CDR3 nucleotides read TGTGCCAGCAGTACTGCGGGACTACGGACCGACGAGCAGTACTTC. It specifies CASSTAGLRTDEQYF. Full variable domain (rest looked up from reference TRBV2 and TRBJ2-7): EPEVTQTPSHQVTQMGQEVILRCVPISNHLYFYWYRQILGQKVEFLVSFYNNEISEKSEIFDDQFSVERPDGSNFTLKIRSTKLEDSAMYFCASSTAGLRTDEQYFGPGTRLTVT.

This chain joins TRBV20-1 and TRBJ2-2; 13 positions match TRBD2. Looked up from germline, CDR1 is DFQATT and CDR2 is SNEGSKA (reference sequence). V dropped 7 bases and J dropped 5; count of bases not matched to a gene: 7. This CDR3 comprises 15 residues. CDR3 residues: CSVRLTSGRTGELFF. For the CDR3, the DNA is TGCAGTGTGAGACTGACTAGCGGGAGGACCGGGGAGCTGTTTTTT.

This sequence joins TRBV20-1 and TRBJ1-4, with D maybe TRBD1 (5 bases). Germline V lookup: CDR1 DFQATT, CDR2 SNEGSKA (reference sequence). V was shortened by 6 bases and J by 10 bases, with 21 bases between the two germline ends. The CDR3 is made up of 14 amino acids. The CDR3: CSALEGTARGKLFF. For the CDR3, the DNA is TGCAGTGCATTAGAGGGGACGGCCCGAGGAAAACTGTTTTTT.

This clonotype has a handful of counts. This chain joins TRBV7-2 and TRBJ2-3; 8 nucleotides align to TRBD2. This CDR3 comprises 15 residues. V shed 3 bases and J 2 bases; nucleotides not matched to a gene: 4. Germline CDR1 is SGHTA and CDR2 is FQGNSA. This CDR3 reads CASSLVAGITDTQYF. Here the CDR3 DNA reads TGTGCCAGCAGCTTGGTAGCGGGGATCACAGATACGCAGTATTTT.

The chain employs TRBV7-9 and TRBJ2-7; perhaps TRBD2 as D (5 bases). CDR3 length: 14 amino acids. Deletions cut 3 bases from V and 2 bases from J, with 11 bases between. The germline V gene encodes CDR1 SEHNR and CDR2 FQNEAQ (reference sequence). The CDR3 sequence: CASSLGEVAYEQYF. DNA for the CDR3: TGTGCCAGCAGCTTGGGAGAAGTAGCCTACGAGCAGTACTTC.

V usage is TRBV24-1 and J usage is TRBJ2-4, with unresolved D. The CDR3 spans 17 residues. Germline CDR1 reads KGHDR; CDR2 reads SFDVKD. V lost 8 bases and J lost 0, with 19 bases in between. The CDR3 protein is CATIEPRHHRAKNIQYF. CDR3 DNA sequence: TGTGCCACCATTGAACCGAGACACCACAGAGCCAAAAACATTCAGTACTTC.